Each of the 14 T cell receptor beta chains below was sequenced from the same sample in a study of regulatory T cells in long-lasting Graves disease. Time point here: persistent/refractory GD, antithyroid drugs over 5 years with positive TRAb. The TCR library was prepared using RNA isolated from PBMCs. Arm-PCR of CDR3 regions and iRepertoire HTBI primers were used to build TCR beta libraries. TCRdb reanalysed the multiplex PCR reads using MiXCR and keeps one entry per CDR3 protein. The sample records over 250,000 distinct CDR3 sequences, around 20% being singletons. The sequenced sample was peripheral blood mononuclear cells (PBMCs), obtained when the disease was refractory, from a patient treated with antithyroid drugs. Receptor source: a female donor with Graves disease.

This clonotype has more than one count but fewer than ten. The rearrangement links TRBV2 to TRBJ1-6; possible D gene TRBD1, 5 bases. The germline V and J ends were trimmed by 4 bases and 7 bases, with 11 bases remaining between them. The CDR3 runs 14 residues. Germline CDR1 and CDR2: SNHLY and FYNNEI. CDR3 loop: CASSVAGRNSPLHF. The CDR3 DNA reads TGTGCCAGCAGTGTGGCAGGGAGAAATTCACCCCTCCACTTT.

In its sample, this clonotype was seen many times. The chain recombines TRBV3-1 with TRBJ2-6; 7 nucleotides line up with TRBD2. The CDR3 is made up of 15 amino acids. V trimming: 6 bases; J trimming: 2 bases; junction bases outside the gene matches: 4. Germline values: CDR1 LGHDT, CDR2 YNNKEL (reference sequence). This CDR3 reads CASRPAGTGANVLTF. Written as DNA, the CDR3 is TGTGCCAGCAGACCAGCGGGAACTGGGGCCAACGTCCTGACTTTC.

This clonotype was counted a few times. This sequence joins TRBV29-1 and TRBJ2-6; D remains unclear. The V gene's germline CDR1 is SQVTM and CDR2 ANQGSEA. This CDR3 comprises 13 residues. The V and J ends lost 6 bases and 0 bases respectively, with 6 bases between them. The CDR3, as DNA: TGCAGCGTGCTGACCTCTGGGGCCAACGTCCTGACTTTC. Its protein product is CSVLTSGANVLTF.

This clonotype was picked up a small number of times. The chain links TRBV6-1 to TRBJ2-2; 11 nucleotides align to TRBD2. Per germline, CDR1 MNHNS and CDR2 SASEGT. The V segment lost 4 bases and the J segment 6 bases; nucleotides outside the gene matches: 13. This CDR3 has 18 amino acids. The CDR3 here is CASSADSGRAGSAGELFF. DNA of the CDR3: TGTGCCAGCAGTGCCGATAGCGGGAGGGCCGGCAGTGCCGGGGAGCTGTTTTTT.

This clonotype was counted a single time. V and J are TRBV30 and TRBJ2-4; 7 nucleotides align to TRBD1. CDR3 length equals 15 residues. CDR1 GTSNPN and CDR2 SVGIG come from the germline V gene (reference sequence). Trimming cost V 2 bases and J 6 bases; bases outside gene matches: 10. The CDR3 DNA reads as TGTGCCTGGAGTACTTTAGGGGGCCTCGGAAACATTCAGTACTTC. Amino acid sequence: CAWSTLGGLGNIQYF.

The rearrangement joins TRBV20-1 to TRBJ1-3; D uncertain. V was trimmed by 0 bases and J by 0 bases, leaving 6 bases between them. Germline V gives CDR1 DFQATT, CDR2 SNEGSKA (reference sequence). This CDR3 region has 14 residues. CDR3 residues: CSARDVPSGNTIYF. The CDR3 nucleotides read TGCAGTGCTAGAGATGTCCCCTCTGGAAACACCATATATTTT.

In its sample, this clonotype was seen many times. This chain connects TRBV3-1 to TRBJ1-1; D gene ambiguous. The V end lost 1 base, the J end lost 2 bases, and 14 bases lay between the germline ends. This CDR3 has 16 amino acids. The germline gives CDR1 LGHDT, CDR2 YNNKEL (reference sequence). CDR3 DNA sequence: TGTGCCAGCAGCCAAGGGGGTCCCGGCGGAAACACTGAAGCTTTCTTT. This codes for CASSQGGPGGNTEAFF. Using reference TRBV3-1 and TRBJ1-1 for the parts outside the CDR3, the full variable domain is DTAVSQTPKYLVTQMGNDKSIKCEQNLGHDTMYWYKQDSKKFLKIMFSYNNKELIINETVPNRFSPKSPDKAHLNLHINSLELGDSAVYFCASSQGGPGGNTEAFFGQGTRLTVV.

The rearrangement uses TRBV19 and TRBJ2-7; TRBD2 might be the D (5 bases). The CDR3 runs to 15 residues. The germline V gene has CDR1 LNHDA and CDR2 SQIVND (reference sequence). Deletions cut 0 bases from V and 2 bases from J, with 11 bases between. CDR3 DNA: TGTGCCAGTAGTATAGAGGACGGGATTCCCTACGAGCAGTACTTC. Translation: CASSIEDGIPYEQYF.

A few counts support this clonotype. The CDR3 loop is CSARASATYEQYF. CDR3 nucleotide sequence: TGCAGTGCTAGGGCTAGCGCAACCTACGAGCAGTACTTC. The V call is TRBV20-1, the J call TRBJ2-7, with a possible D match to TRBD2 (6 bases). The V gene's germline CDR1 is DFQATT and CDR2 SNEGSKA (reference sequence). V lost 3 bases and J 2 bases, leaving 11 bases between the germline ends. This CDR3 has 13 residues.

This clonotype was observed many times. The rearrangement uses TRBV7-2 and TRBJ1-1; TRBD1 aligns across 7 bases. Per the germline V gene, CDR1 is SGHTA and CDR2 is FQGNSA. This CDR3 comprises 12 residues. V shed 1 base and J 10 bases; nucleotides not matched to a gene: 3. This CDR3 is CASSLEGARAFF. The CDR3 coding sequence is TGTGCCAGCAGCTTAGAGGGGGCGCGAGCTTTCTTT.

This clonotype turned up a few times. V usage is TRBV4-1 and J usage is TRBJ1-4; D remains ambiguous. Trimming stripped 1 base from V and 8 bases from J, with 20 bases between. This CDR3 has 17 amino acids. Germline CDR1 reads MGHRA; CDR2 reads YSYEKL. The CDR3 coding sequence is TGCGCCAGCAGCCAAGGGGTGTCGGTCAACAACGGCGAAAAACTGTTTTTT. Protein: CASSQGVSVNNGEKLFF.

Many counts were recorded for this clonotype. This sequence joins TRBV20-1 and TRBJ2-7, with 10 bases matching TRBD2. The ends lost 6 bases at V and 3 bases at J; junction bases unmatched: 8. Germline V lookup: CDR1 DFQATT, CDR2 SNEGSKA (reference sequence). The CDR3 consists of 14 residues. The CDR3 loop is CSASGVAGGYEQYF. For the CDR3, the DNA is TGCAGTGCCTCCGGCGTAGCGGGAGGCTACGAGCAGTACTTC.

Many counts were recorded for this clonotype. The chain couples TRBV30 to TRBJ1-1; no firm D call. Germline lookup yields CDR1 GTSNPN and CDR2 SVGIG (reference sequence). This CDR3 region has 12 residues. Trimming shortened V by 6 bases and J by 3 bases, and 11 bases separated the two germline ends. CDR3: CACNPTDTEAFF. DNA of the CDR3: TGTGCCTGCAACCCGACGGACACTGAAGCTTTCTTT.

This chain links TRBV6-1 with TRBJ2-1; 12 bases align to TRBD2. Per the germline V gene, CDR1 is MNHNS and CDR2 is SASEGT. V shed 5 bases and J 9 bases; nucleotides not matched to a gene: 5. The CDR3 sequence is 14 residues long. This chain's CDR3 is CASSRLAGEVEQFF. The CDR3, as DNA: TGTGCCAGCAGTCGACTAGCGGGAGAAGTTGAGCAGTTCTTC.